This paragraph reports one T cell receptor beta chain. Only in-frame clones appear in the TCRdb table, and some are missing; sequencing was by immunoSEQ multiplex PCR. The top ten clones hold approximately 0.39% of a sample with roughly 2.2 million clones, around 93% of them seen once. Germline values: CDR1 MNHEY, CDR2 SVGAGI. V was trimmed by 6 bases and J by 0 bases, leaving 11 bases between them. This CDR3 is built from 14 residues. The data are from a study of shared clonotypes between healthy human individuals. Sequencing was done on a sample of naive CD4+ T cells from PBMCs. As to subset: CD45RA+ positively selected. The genes are TRBV6-5 and TRBJ1-1; D possibly corresponds to TRBD1 (6 bases). The source of this sequence is a man aged 18-30 years in good health. Some clones in this sample may be carry-over from other donors' samples. Here the CDR3 reads CASSQGTMNTEAFF. The CDR3 DNA follows: TGTGCCAGCAGCCAGGGGACTATGAACACTGAAGCTTTCTTT.